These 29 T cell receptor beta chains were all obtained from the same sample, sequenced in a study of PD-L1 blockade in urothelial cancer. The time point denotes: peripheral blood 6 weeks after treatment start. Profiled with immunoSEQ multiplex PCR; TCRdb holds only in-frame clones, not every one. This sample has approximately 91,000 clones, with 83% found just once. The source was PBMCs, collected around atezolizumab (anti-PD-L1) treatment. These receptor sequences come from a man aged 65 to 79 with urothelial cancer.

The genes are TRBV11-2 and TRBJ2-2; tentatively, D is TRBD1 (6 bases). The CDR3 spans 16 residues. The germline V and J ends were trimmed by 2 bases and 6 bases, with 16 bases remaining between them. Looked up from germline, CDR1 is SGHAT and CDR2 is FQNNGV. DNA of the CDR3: TGTGCCAGCAGCTTATTGGAGTGGGGGCTTCCCGGGGAGCTGTTTTTT. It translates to CASSLLEWGLPGELFF.

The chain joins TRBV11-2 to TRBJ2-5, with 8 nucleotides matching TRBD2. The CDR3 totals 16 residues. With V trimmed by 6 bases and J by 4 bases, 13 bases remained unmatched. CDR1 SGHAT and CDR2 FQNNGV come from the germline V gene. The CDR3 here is CASSIGASGRTETQYF. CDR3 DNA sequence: TGTGCCAGCAGTATAGGGGCTAGCGGGCGAACAGAGACCCAGTACTTC. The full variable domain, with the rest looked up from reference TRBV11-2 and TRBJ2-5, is EAGVAQSPRYKIIEKRQSVAFWCNPISGHATLYWYQQILGQGPKLLIQFQNNGVVDDSQLPKDRFSAERLKGVDSTLKIQPAKLEDSAVYLCASSIGASGRTETQYFGPGTRLLVL.

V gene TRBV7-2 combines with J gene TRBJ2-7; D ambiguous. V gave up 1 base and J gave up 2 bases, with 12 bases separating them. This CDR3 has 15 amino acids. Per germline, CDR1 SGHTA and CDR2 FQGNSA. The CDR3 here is CASSLGGVVTYEQYF. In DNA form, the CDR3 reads TGTGCCAGCAGCTTAGGTGGAGTCGTGACCTACGAGCAGTACTTC.

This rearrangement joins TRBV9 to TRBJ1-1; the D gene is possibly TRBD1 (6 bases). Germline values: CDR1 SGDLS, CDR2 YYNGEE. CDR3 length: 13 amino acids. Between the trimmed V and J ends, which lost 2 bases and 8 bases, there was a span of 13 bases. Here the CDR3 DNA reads TGTGCCAGCAGCGTGGGGGGAGGGGGAGAAGCTTTCTTT. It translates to CASSVGGGGEAFF.

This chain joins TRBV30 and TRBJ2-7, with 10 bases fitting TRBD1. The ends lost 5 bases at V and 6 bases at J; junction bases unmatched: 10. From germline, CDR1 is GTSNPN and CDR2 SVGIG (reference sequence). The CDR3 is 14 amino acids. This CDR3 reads CAWRRDRGGSEQYF. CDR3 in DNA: TGTGCCTGGCGCCGGGACAGGGGAGGGAGCGAGCAGTACTTC.

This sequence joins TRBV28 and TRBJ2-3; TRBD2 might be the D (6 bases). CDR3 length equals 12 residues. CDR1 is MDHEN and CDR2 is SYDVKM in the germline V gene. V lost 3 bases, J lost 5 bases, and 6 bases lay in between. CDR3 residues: CASSLGGDTQYF. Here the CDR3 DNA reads TGTGCCAGCAGTTTGGGAGGAGATACGCAGTATTTT.

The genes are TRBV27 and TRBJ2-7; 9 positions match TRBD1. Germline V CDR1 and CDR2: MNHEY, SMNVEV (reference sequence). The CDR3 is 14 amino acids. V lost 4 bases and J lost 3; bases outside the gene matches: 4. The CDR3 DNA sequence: TGTGCCAGCAGTTACGGGACAGGGTACTACGAGCAGTACTTC. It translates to CASSYGTGYYEQYF.

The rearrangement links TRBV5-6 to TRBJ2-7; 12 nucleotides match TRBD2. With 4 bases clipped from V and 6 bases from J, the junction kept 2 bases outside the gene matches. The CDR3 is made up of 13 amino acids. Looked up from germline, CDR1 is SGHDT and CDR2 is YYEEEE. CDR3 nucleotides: TGTGCCAGCAGCAGACTAGCGGGAGCCGAGCAGTACTTC. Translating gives CASSRLAGAEQYF.

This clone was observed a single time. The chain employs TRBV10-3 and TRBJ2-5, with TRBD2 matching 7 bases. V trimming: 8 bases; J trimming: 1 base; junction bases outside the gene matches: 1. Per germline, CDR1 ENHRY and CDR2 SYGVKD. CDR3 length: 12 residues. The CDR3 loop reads CAIGGVQETQYF. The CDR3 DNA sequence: TGTGCCATCGGGGGGGTCCAAGAGACCCAGTACTTC.

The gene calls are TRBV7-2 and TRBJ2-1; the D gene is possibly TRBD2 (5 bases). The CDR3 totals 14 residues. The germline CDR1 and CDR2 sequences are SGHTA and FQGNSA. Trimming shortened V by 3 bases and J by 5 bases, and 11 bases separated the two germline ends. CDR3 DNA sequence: TGTGCCAGCAGCTTTGGACTCTCAGACAATGAGCAGTTCTTC. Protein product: CASSFGLSDNEQFF.

Here the CDR3 DNA reads TGTGCCAGCAGCGTGGGGGCGGGTGAATCACCCCTCCACTTT. It is translated as CASSVGAGESPLHF. The chain employs TRBV9 and TRBJ1-6, with a tentative D call TRBD1 (6 bases). The germline CDR1 and CDR2 sequences are SGDLS and YYNGEE. Deletions cut 2 bases from V and 10 bases from J, with 13 bases between. There are 14 residues in the CDR3.

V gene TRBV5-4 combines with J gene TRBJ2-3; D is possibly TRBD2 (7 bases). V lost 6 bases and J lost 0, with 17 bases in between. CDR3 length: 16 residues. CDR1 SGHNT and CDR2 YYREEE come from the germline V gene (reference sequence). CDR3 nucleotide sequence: TGTGCCAGCACCTCCGCGGGGGCCCGTAGCACAGATACGCAGTATTTT. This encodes CASTSAGARSTDTQYF.

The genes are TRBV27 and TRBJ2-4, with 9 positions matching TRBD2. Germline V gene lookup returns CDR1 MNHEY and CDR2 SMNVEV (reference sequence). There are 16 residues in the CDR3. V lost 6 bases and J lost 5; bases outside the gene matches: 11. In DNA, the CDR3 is TGTGCCAGCAGCGCTCCTAGCGGGGTTTATCAAAACATTCAGTACTTC. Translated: CASSAPSGVYQNIQYF.

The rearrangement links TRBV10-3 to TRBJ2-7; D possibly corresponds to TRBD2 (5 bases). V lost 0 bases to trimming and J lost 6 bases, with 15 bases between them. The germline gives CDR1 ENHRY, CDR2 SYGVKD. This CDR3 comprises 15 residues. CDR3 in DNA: TGTGCCATCAGTGAGTCGGACGGACTCCGGGGCGAGCAGTACTTC. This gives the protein CAISESDGLRGEQYF.

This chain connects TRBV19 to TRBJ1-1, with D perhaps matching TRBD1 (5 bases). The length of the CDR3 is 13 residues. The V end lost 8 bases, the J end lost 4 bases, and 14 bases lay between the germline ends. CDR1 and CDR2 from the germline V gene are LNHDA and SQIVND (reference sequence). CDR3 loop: CASLSQGGTEAFF. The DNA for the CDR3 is TGTGCCAGTTTAAGCCAGGGAGGCACTGAAGCTTTCTTT.

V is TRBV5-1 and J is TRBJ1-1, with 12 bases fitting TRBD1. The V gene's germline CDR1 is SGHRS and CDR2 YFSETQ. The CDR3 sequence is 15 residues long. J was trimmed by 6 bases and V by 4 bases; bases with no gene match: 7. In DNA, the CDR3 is TGCGCCAGCAGCCCCATGGGACAGGGGGCAGCTGAAGCTTTCTTT. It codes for CASSPMGQGAAEAFF.

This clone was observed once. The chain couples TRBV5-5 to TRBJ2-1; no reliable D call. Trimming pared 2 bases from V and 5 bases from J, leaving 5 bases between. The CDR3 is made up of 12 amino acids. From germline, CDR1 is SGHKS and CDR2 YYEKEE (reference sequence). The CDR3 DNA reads TGTGCCAGCAGCTTTACAGACAATGAGCAGTTCTTC. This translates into CASSFTDNEQFF.

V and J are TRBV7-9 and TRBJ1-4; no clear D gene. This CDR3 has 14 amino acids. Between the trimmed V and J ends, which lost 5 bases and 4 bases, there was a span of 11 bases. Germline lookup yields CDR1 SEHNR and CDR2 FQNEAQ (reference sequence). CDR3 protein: CASSINKINEKLFF. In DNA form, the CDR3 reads TGTGCCAGCAGCATCAACAAGATTAATGAAAAACTGTTTTTT.

This CDR3 is CSVGRVGTEAFF. Here the CDR3 DNA reads TGCAGCGTGGGGAGGGTCGGCACTGAAGCTTTCTTT. The rearrangement joins TRBV29-1 to TRBJ1-1, with D unclear. Germline CDR1 is SQVTM and CDR2 is ANQGSEA. The CDR3 consists of 12 residues. The germline V and J ends were trimmed by 6 bases and 4 bases, with 12 bases remaining between them. Using reference TRBV29-1 and TRBJ1-1 for the parts outside the CDR3, the full variable domain is SAVISQKPSRDICQRGTSLTIQCQVDSQVTMMFWYRQQPGQSLTLIATANQGSEATYESGFVIDKFPISRPNLTFSTLTVSNMSPEDSSIYLCSVGRVGTEAFFGQGTRLTVV.

The CDR3 reads CASSLSKAGRDEQFF. The CDR3 DNA sequence: TGTGCCAGCAGTTTATCGAAGGCAGGGCGAGATGAGCAGTTCTTC. The genes are TRBV27 and TRBJ2-1; D perhaps matches TRBD1 (5 bases). V dropped 0 bases and J dropped 8 bases, with 14 bases sitting between them. CDR3 length: 15 amino acids. In germline, CDR1 is MNHEY, CDR2 SMNVEV (reference sequence).

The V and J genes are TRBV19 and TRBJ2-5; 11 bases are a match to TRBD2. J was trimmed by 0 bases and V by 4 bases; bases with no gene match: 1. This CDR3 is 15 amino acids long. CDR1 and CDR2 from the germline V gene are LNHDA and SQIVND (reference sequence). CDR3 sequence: CASSTGLADQETQYF. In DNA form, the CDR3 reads TGTGCCAGTAGTACGGGACTAGCGGACCAAGAGACCCAGTACTTC.

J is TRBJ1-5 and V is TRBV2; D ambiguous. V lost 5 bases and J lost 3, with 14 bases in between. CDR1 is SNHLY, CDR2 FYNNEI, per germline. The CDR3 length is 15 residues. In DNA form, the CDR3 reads TGTGCCAGCAGTAGCGGTCGGCGGGACAATCAGCCCCAGCATTTT. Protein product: CASSSGRRDNQPQHF.

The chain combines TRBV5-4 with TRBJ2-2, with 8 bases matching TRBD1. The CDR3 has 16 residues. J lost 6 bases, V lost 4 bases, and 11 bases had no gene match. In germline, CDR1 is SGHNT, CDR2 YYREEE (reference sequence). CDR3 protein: CASSDPRTGSAGELFF. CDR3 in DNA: TGTGCCAGCAGCGATCCTCGGACAGGGTCGGCCGGGGAGCTGTTTTTT. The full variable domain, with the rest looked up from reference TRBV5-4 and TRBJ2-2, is ETGVTQSPTHLIKTRGQQVTLRCSSQSGHNTVSWYQQALGQGPQFIFQYYREEENGRGNFPPRFSGLQFPNYSSELNVNALELDDSALYLCASSDPRTGSAGELFFGEGSRLTVL.

CDR3 region: CASSSPMRELAGGPYNEQFF. CDR3 nucleotide sequence: TGTGCCAGCAGCTCGCCGATGCGGGAGCTAGCGGGAGGCCCATACAATGAGCAGTTCTTC. This chain connects TRBV11-3 to TRBJ2-1; TRBD2 agrees at 11 bases. CDR3 length: 20 amino acids. V trimming: 4 bases; J trimming: 4 bases; junction bases outside the gene matches: 18. Looked up from germline, CDR1 is SGHNT and CDR2 is YENEEA.

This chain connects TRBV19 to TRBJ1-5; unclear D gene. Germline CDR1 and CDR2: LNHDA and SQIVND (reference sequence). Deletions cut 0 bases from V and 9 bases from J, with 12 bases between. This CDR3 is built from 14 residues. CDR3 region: CASSIEQLPGPQHF. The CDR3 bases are TGTGCCAGTAGTATAGAACAGCTTCCAGGGCCCCAGCATTTT.

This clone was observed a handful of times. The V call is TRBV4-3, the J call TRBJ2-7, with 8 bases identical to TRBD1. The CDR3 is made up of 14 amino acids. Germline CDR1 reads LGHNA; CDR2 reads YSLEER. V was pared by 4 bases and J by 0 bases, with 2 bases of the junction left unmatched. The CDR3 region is CASSLGQVSYEQYF. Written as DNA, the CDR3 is TGCGCCAGCAGCCTGGGACAGGTCTCCTACGAGCAGTACTTC.

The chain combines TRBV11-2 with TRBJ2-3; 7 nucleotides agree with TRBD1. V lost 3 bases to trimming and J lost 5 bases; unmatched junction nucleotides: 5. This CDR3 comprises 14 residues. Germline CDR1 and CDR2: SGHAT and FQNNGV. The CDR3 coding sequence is TGTGCCAGCAGCTTGGGGACAGCGAGAGATACGCAGTATTTT. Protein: CASSLGTARDTQYF. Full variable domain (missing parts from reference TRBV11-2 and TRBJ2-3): EAGVAQSPRYKIIEKRQSVAFWCNPISGHATLYWYQQILGQGPKLLIQFQNNGVVDDSQLPKDRFSAERLKGVDSTLKIQPAKLEDSAVYLCASSLGTARDTQYFGPGTRLTVL.

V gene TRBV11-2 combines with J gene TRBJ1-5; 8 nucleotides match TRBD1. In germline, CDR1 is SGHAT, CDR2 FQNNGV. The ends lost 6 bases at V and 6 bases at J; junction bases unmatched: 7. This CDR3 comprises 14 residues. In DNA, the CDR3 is TGTGCCAGCAGACCACAGGGGGTGGCTCAGCCCCAGCATTTT. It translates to CASRPQGVAQPQHF. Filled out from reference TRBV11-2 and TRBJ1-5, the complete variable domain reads EAGVAQSPRYKIIEKRQSVAFWCNPISGHATLYWYQQILGQGPKLLIQFQNNGVVDDSQLPKDRFSAERLKGVDSTLKIQPAKLEDSAVYLCASRPQGVAQPQHFGDGTRLSIL.

The CDR3 here is CASSSLTGSSGNTIYF. The CDR3, as DNA: TGTGCCAGCTCATCACTAACGGGGAGCTCTGGAAACACCATATATTTT. The chain combines TRBV18 with TRBJ1-3; no clear D gene. The CDR3 contains 16 residues. Germline V gene lookup returns CDR1 KGHSH and CDR2 LQKENI. V lost 5 bases to trimming and J lost 0 bases, with 14 bases between them.